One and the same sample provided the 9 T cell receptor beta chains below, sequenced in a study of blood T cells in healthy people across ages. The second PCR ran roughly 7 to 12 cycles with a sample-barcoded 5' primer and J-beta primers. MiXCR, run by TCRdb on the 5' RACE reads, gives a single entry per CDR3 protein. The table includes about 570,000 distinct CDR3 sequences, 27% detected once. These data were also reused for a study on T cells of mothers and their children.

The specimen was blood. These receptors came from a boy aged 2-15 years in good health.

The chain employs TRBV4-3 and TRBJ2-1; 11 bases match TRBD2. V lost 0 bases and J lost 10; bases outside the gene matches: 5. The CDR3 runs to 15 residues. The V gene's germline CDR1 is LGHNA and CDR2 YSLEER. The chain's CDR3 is CASSQDSSGGLEQFF. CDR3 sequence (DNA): TGCGCCAGCAGCCAAGATTCTAGCGGGGGGCTAGAGCAGTTCTTC.

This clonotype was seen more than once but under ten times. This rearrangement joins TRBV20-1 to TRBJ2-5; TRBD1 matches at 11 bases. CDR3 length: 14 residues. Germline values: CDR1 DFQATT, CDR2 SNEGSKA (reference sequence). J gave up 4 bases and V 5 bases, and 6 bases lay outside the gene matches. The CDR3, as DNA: TGCAGTGCTGAGGCGGACAGGGGGCGAGAGACCCAGTACTTC. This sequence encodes CSAEADRGRETQYF.

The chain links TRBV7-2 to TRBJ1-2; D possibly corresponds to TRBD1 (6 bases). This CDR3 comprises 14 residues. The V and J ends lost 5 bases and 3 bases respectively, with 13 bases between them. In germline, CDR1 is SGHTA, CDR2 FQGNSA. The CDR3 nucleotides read TGTGCCAGCAGCACCCGGACAGCTGACTATGGCTACACCTTC. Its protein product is CASSTRTADYGYTF.

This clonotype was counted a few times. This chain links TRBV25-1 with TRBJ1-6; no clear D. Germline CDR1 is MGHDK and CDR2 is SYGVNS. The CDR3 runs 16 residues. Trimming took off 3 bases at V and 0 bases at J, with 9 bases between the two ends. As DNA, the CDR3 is TGTGCCAGCAGTGATGGGTCGAGCTCCTATAATTCACCCCTCCACTTT. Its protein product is CASSDGSSSYNSPLHF.

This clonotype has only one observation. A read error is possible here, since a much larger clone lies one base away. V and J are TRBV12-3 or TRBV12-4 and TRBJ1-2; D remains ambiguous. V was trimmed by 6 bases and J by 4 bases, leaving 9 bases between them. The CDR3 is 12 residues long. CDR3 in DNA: TGTGCCAGCAGGGAGTGTGGCTATGGCTACACCTTC. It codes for CASRECGYGYTF.

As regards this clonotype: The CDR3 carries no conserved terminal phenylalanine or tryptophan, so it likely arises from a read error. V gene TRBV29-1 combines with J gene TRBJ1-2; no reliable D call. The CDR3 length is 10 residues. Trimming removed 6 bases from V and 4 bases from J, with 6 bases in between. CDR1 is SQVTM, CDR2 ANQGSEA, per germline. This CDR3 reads CSVDTYGYTL. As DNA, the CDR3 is TGCAGCGTCGACACCTATGGCTACACCTTA.

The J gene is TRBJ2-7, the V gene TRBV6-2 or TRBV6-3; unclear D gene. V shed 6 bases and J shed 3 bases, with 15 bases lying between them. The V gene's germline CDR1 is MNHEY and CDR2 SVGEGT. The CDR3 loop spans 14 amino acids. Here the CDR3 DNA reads TGTGCCAGCAGCCGAATCGAACTTAACTACGAGCAGTACTTC. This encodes CASSRIELNYEQYF.

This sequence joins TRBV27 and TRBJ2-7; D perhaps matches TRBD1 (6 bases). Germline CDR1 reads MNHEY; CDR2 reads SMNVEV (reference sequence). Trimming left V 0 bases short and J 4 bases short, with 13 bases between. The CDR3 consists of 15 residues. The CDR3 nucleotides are TGTGCCAGCAGTTTATCCACAGGGTCAACATACGAGCAGTACTTC. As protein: CASSLSTGSTYEQYF.

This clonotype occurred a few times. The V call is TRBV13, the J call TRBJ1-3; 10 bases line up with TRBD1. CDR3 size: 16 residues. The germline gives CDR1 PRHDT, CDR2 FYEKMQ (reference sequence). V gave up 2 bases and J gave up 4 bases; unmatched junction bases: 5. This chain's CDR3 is CASSLRDRGYGNTIYF. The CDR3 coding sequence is TGTGCCAGCAGCTTAAGGGACAGGGGATACGGAAACACCATATATTTT.